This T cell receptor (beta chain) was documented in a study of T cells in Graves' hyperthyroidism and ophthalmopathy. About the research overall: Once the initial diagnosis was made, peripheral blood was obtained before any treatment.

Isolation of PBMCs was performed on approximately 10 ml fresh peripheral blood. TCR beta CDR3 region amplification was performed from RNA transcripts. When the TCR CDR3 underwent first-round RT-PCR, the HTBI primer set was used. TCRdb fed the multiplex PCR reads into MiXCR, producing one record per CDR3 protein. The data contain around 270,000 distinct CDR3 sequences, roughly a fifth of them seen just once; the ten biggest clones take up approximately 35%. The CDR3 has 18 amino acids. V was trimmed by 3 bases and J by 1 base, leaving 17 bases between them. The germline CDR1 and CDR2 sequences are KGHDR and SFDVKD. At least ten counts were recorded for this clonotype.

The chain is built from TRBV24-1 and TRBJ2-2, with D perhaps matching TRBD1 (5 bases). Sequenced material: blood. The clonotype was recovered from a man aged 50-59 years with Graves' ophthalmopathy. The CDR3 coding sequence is TGTGCCACCAGTGATCTAGGTGGGGCAGGGCGGAACACCGGGGAGCTGTTTTTT. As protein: CATSDLGGAGRNTGELFF.